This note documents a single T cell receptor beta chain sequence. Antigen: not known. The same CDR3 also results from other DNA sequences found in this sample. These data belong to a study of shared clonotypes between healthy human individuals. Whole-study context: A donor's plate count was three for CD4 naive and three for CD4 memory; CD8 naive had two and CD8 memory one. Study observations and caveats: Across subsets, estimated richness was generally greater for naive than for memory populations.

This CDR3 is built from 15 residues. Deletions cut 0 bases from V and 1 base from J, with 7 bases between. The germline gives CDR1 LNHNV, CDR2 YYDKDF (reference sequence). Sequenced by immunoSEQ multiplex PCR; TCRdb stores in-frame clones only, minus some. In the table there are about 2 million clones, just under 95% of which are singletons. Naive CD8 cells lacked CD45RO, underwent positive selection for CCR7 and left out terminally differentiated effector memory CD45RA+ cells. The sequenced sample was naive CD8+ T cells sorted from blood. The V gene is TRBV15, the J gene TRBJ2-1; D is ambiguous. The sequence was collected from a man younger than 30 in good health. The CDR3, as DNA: TGTGCCACCAGCAGAGATCTAGGTTCCTACAATGAGCAGTTCTTC. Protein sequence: CATSRDLGSYNEQFF. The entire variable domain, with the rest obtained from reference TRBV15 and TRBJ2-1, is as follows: DAMVIQNPRYQVTQFGKPVTLSCSQTLNHNVMYWYQQKSSQAPKLLFHYYDKDFNNEADTPDNFQSRRPNTSFCFLDIRSPGLGDTAMYLCATSRDLGSYNEQFFGPGTRLTVL.